The rows below give T cell receptor beta chains drawn from one sample of a study of Ad26.COV2.S vaccination and SARS-CoV-2 variants. The data were produced by immunoSEQ multiplex PCR, yet TCRdb's version contains in-frame clones alone and is incomplete. The table lists 410,000 or so clones, around 92% of them singletons. This material consisted of peripheral blood, taken in a trial of Ad26.COV2.S vaccine versus placebo. The receptors originated from a person aged 18-60 years who received the Ad26.COV2.S COVID-19 vaccine or a placebo. Each CDR3 is given with its conserved first and last residue. A D gene is named only where the DNA matches it firmly. Only some rows state a clone size, as once, few, many or a class for expanded clones.

>TRBV2|TRBJ1-4|NA|once
TGTGCCAGCAAGGCAAACGAAAAACTGTTTTTT
CASKANEKLFF
>TRBV28|TRBJ1-2|TRBD1|NA
TGTGCCAGCAGACAAACGGCAGGGGGCATGGATGGCTACACCTTC
CASRQTAGGMDGYTF
>TRBV9|TRBJ1-2|TRBD1|NA
TGTGCCAGCAGCGCGCGGGACAGACCTTACCCTTCGGGTGGCTACACCTTC
CASSARDRPYPSGGYTF
>TRBV11-2|TRBJ2-2|NA|NA
TGTGCCAGCAGTCTGCGCCGGGTCTATAACAACACCGGGGAGCTGTTTTTT
CASSLRRVYNNTGELFF
>TRBV6-5|TRBJ1-2|NA|once
TGTGCCAGCAGACCTGAGGCAGGCCCTAGGGGCTACACCTTC
CASRPEAGPRGYTF
>TRBV9|TRBJ2-7|TRBD2|NA
TGTGCCAGCAGCGGGTCTAGCGGGGAAAGCTTATACGAGCAGTACTTC
CASSGSSGESLYEQYF
>TRBV23-1|TRBJ2-2|NA|NA
TGCGCCAGCATTTGGGTTTTCCTCGTCTGGGGGGCCGGTTCGATACTGTACACCGGGGAGCTGTTTTTT
CASIWVFLVWGAGSILYTGELFF
>TRBV11-2|TRBJ2-7|NA|few
TGTGCCAGCAGCTTAGAGGCAGTCAACTACGAGCAGTACTTC
CASSLEAVNYEQYF
>TRBV19|TRBJ1-1|NA|NA
TGTGCCAGTAGTATTATTGGTACGTCCCCTGAAGCTTTCTTT
CASSIIGTSPEAFF
>TRBV5-6|TRBJ2-3|TRBD2|NA
TGTGCCAGCAGCTTGGGACTAGCGGGGGCCTCCTTCGCAGATACGCAGTATTTT
CASSLGLAGASFADTQYF
>TRBV7-2|TRBJ1-5|NA|NA
TGTGCCAGCAGCCCCCAACCGGCGGGTTTTGGACGACAGCCCCAGCATTTT
CASSPQPAGFGRQPQHF
>TRBV3-1/TRBV3-2|TRBJ1-2|NA|NA
TGTGCCAGCAGCCAAGGATGGGCAGGGGACTATGGCTACACCTTC
CASSQGWAGDYGYTF
>TRBV10-2|TRBJ1-1|TRBD1|NA
TGCGCCAGCAGTACGATAGGGGGCTTGGACACTGAAGCTTTCTTT
CASSTIGGLDTEAFF
>TRBV7-2|TRBJ2-2|NA|NA
TGTGCCAGCAGCTGGGGAGATTGGATTTCAACCGGGGAGCTGTTTTTT
CASSWGDWISTGELFF
>TRBV18|TRBJ1-2|NA|NA
TGTGCCAGCTCACCAGGGCTTCGGACCTCCCAACCGATCGGCTACACCTTC
CASSPGLRTSQPIGYTF
>TRBV12-3/TRBV12-4|TRBJ1-4|NA|NA
TGTGCCAGCAGCGATAGGGAATCGGGAAAACTGTTTTTT
CASSDRESGKLFF
>TRBV6-6|TRBJ2-1|TRBD1|NA
TGTGCCAGCAGTAAGTTGACAGGGGGCGTTGTTCAGTTCTTC
CASSKLTGGVVQFF
>TRBV6-2/TRBV6-3|TRBJ2-5|NA|NA
TGTGCCAGCAGTTTCCTAGAGACCCAGTACTTC
CASSFLETQYF
>TRBV12-2|TRBJ1-1|NA|NA
TGTGTCGCGGGGGCTCCGGGGGCTGAAGCTTTCTTT
CVAGAPGAEAFF
>TRBV5-6|TRBJ1-1|NA|NA
TGTGCCAGCAGCTTGGCCGGGACAACTGAAGCTTTCTTT
CASSLAGTTEAFF
>TRBV6-2/TRBV6-3|TRBJ1-1|NA|NA
TGTGCCAGCAGTTACTGGGGACTTCAGGGCACTGAAGCTTTCTTT
CASSYWGLQGTEAFF
>TRBV6-1|TRBJ1-4|TRBD1|NA
TGTGCCAGCAGTGAAGTAAGGGGGCCGGAGAGTGGTGAAAAACTGTTTTTT
CASSEVRGPESGEKLFF
>TRBV3-1/TRBV3-2|TRBJ1-1|NA|once
TGTGCCAGCAGCCAAGATTTCGGGCCCTCGAACACTGAAGCTTTCTTT
CASSQDFGPSNTEAFF
>TRBV6-6|TRBJ2-7|NA|NA
TGTGCCACCACAGATGGGGGCTTATTCGAGCAGTACTTC
CATTDGGLFEQYF
>TRBV18|TRBJ1-1|NA|NA
TGTGCCAGCTCACCGTTGCCCGGGACTTCGGGGGGGAACACTGAAGCTTTCTTT
CASSPLPGTSGGNTEAFF
>TRBV2|TRBJ2-2|TRBD1|NA
TGTGCCATCCCTGGGACAGGTTTGAACACCGGGGAGCTGTTTTTT
CAIPGTGLNTGELFF
>TRBV4-1|TRBJ2-3|TRBD2|NA
TGCGCCAGCAGCCAAGCTAGCGGGGGGAGCACAGATACGCAGTATTTT
CASSQASGGSTDTQYF
>TRBV4-3|TRBJ2-1|TRBD2|NA
TGCGCCAGCAGCCGCAGCGGGGGTCTCTACAATGAGCAGTTCTTC
CASSRSGGLYNEQFF
>TRBV7-2|TRBJ2-7|TRBD1|NA
TGTGCCAGCAGCTACAGGGGTACGAGTGGATACGAGCAGTACTTC
CASSYRGTSGYEQYF
>TRBV7-9|TRBJ2-1|TRBD1|NA
TGTGCCAGCAGCTCTAGGGGAGACAGGGGAGCGAGGAATGAGCAGTTCTTC
CASSSRGDRGARNEQFF
>TRBV19|TRBJ1-6|NA|NA
TGTGCCAGTAAGAAGGAGTATAATTCACCCCTCCACTTT
CASKKEYNSPLHF
>TRBV25-1|TRBJ2-3|TRBD1|NA
TGTGCCAGCAGTGACATGAGACAGGGTTTAGCAGATACGCAGTATTTT
CASSDMRQGLADTQYF
>TRBV7-2|TRBJ2-3|NA|NA
TGTGCCAGCAGCTTAGGGTTGTGGAGGGGAACCATCACAGATACGCAGTATTTT
CASSLGLWRGTITDTQYF
>TRBV4-3|TRBJ1-3|NA|NA
TGCGCCAGCAGCCAAGATGGGAAGGTGCCCTCGGGAAACACCATATATTTT
CASSQDGKVPSGNTIYF
>TRBV7-2|TRBJ2-3|TRBD2|NA
TGTGCCAGCAGCTTATGGGCCGGGGGGACCGGCACAGATACGCAGTATTTT
CASSLWAGGTGTDTQYF
>TRBV24-1|TRBJ2-7|NA|NA
TGTGCCACCAGTGACGGGTCCTACGAGCAGTACTTC
CATSDGSYEQYF
>TRBV6-2/TRBV6-3|TRBJ2-3|NA|NA
TGTGCCAGCAGTTATGTAGCAGCCCTCGGAGATACGCAGTATTTT
CASSYVAALGDTQYF
>TRBV9|TRBJ2-1|TRBD1|NA
TGTGCCAGCAGCGCCCGACAGGGTGGGTCCTACAATGAGCAGTTCTTC
CASSARQGGSYNEQFF
>TRBV9|TRBJ1-4|TRBD1|few
TGTGCCAGCAGCCCCGAAGCCGGGACAGATAATCTGAATGAAAAACTGTTTTTT
CASSPEAGTDNLNEKLFF
>TRBV6-5|TRBJ1-5|TRBD1|NA
TGTGCCAGCAGTCCGGACAGGAATCAGCCCCAGCATTTT
CASSPDRNQPQHF
>TRBV27|TRBJ2-7|NA|NA
TGTGCCAGCAGTTTATCTTGGGGGTACGAGCAGTACTTC
CASSLSWGYEQYF
>TRBV11-2|TRBJ1-2|NA|NA
TGTGCCAGCAGCTCTGCAGGTTATTCGGGCTATGGCTACACCTTC
CASSSAGYSGYGYTF
>TRBV5-1|TRBJ2-1|TRBD2|NA
TGCGCCAGCAGCGACGACCCTAGCGGGGGACTACCTCGGTTCTTC
CASSDDPSGGLPRFF
>TRBV5-1|TRBJ2-7|TRBD1|NA
TGCGCCAGCAGCCTCGCCTCCGGGACAGGGTCCTACGAGCAGTACTTC
CASSLASGTGSYEQYF
>TRBV12-3/TRBV12-4|TRBJ1-5|NA|NA
TGTGCCAGCAGTTTAAGGCTGAGCGAGGCCCAGCATTTT
CASSLRLSEAQHF
>TRBV9|TRBJ1-6|NA|NA
TGTGCCAGCAGCGTAGATGACAGGAGCTCCTATAATTCACCCCTCCACTTT
CASSVDDRSSYNSPLHF
>TRBV9|TRBJ2-2|NA|NA
TGTGCCAGCAGCGCCGGTGGGGGAACGAACACCGGGGAGCTGTTTTTT
CASSAGGGTNTGELFF
>TRBV4-3|TRBJ2-2|TRBD1|NA
TGCGCCAGCAGTCAGGACAGGGGTAACACCGGGGAGCTGTTTTTT
CASSQDRGNTGELFF
>TRBV6-6|TRBJ2-1|TRBD1|NA
TGTGCCAGCAGTTACTATACAGGGGGTGAGCAGTTCTTC
CASSYYTGGEQFF
>TRBV7-2|TRBJ1-2|TRBD1|NA
TGTGCCAGCAGCTTAGGGCCCGGGACAGGGGGCATGGGTGGCTACACCTTC
CASSLGPGTGGMGGYTF
>TRBV10-3|TRBJ2-1|TRBD1|NA
TGTGCCATCAGGGGGACAGGGATCTCCTACAATGAGCAGTTCTTC
CAIRGTGISYNEQFF
>TRBV14|TRBJ2-1|NA|NA
TGTGCCAGCAGCCGAAAGGGGGGACCTTTGGGGCTAGCGGTTAATGAGCAGTTCTTC
CASSRKGGPLGLAVNEQFF
>TRBV6-6|TRBJ2-3|TRBD1|NA
TGTGCCAGCAACCGACAGGGCCCCGATACGCAGTATTTT
CASNRQGPDTQYF
>TRBV3-1/TRBV3-2|TRBJ1-5|NA|NA
TGTGCCAGCAGCTACGGATTCAATCAGCCCCAGCATTTT
CASSYGFNQPQHF
>TRBV12-1|TRBJ2-2|NA|NA
TGTGCCAGCAGCTCATCATCCCGGGACAGGGCACTAGCGGGGGTGAACACCGGGGAGCTGTTTTTT
CASSSSSRDRALAGVNTGELFF
>TRBV27|TRBJ2-5|TRBD2|NA
TGTGCCAGCAGTTTATCTGGGGGGGACCAAGAGACCCAGTACTTC
CASSLSGGDQETQYF
>TRBV5-8|TRBJ1-1|TRBD1|NA
TGTGCCAGCAGCACTCAGGGGGCGGGGAACACTGAAGCTTTCTTT
CASSTQGAGNTEAFF
>TRBV3-1/TRBV3-2|TRBJ2-5|TRBD2|NA
TGTGCCAGCAGCAAAAGAGCGGGGCAAGAGACCCAGTACTTC
CASSKRAGQETQYF